A selection of T cell receptor beta chains follows, all from one sample in a study of T cells expressing NK-cell markers. Using the 5' RACE reads, TCRdb records one entry per CDR3 protein without DNA. The table lists about 550,000 distinct CDR3 sequences. Sequenced sample: blood T cells: a sorted CD56 or NKG2C T cell subset, CD4+ or CD8+ T cells, or bulk PBMC T cells (not recorded which). All receptors derive from a man younger than 35 in good health. Both conserved end residues are part of each CDR3. Each record gives: J gene, V gene, CDR3 protein.

J gene: TRBJ1-2
V gene: TRBV29-1
CDR3 protein: CSVDRTNYGYTF

J gene: TRBJ2-1
V gene: TRBV14
CDR3 protein: CASSLQGPLEQFF

J gene: TRBJ2-2
V gene: TRBV4-2
CDR3 protein: CASSPSWTSGQMPGELFF

J gene: TRBJ2-7
V gene: TRBV29-1
CDR3 protein: CSVEDQEGYEQYF

J gene: TRBJ2-5
V gene: TRBV29-1
CDR3 protein: CSVLVQGRFETQYF

J gene: TRBJ2-4
V gene: TRBV12-3/TRBV12-4
CDR3 protein: CASSFSGRANIQYF

J gene: TRBJ2-3
V gene: TRBV10-3
CDR3 protein: CAIGRTGFTDTQYF

J gene: TRBJ2-1
V gene: TRBV7-2
CDR3 protein: CASSFPGQVWANEQFF

J gene: TRBJ2-1
V gene: TRBV3-1
CDR3 protein: CASRFSGRADEQFF

J gene: TRBJ2-3
V gene: TRBV7-8
CDR3 protein: CASSYGVGGADTQYF

J gene: TRBJ1-2
V gene: TRBV18
CDR3 protein: CASSSKQADQGAYGYTF

J gene: TRBJ2-5
V gene: TRBV5-1
CDR3 protein: CASSFTGSRGETQYF

J gene: TRBJ2-3
V gene: TRBV30
CDR3 protein: CAWTPSGGGADTQYF

J gene: TRBJ2-1
V gene: TRBV18
CDR3 protein: CASSPVNPVLSSYNEQFF

J gene: TRBJ2-3
V gene: TRBV27
CDR3 protein: CASSRDRRTDTQYF

J gene: TRBJ2-5
V gene: TRBV2
CDR3 protein: CASNALGYQETQYF

J gene: TRBJ1-1
V gene: TRBV7-2
CDR3 protein: CASSLDRGGAFF

J gene: TRBJ1-2
V gene: TRBV12-3/TRBV12-4
CDR3 protein: CASTPKGRNYGYTF

J gene: TRBJ1-1
V gene: TRBV2
CDR3 protein: CASRGDLGAFF

J gene: TRBJ2-1
V gene: TRBV24-1
CDR3 protein: CATSAAAGTMFNEQFF

J gene: TRBJ2-2
V gene: TRBV7-2
CDR3 protein: CASSLMGTTNTGELFF

J gene: TRBJ2-2
V gene: TRBV29-1
CDR3 protein: CSVAGLVTGELFF

J gene: TRBJ1-6
V gene: TRBV20-1
CDR3 protein: CSARPQGIDSPLHF

J gene: TRBJ2-7
V gene: TRBV5-1
CDR3 protein: CASSFATGAYEQYF

J gene: TRBJ2-1
V gene: TRBV25-1
CDR3 protein: CASSELTSHNEQFF

J gene: TRBJ2-7
V gene: TRBV2
CDR3 protein: CASRAGGRAYEQYF

J gene: TRBJ2-1
V gene: TRBV10-3
CDR3 protein: CATKTGGSYNEQFF

J gene: TRBJ1-1
V gene: TRBV12-3/TRBV12-4
CDR3 protein: CASSDPPLGEAFF

J gene: TRBJ2-1
V gene: TRBV20-1
CDR3 protein: CSARPLVGRDNEQFF

J gene: TRBJ2-1
V gene: TRBV6-5
CDR3 protein: CASSYPTRQVTYNEQFF

J gene: TRBJ2-1
V gene: TRBV20-1
CDR3 protein: CSASNPTSGRAGEQFF

J gene: TRBJ2-5
V gene: TRBV6-5
CDR3 protein: CASSYSMGGFEETQYF

J gene: TRBJ2-2
V gene: TRBV9
CDR3 protein: CASMREERAGELFF

J gene: TRBJ2-7
V gene: TRBV20-1
CDR3 protein: CSAPGTVLREQYF

J gene: TRBJ2-3
V gene: TRBV6-1
CDR3 protein: CASSPQSWSPTDTQYF

J gene: TRBJ2-7
V gene: TRBV5-1
CDR3 protein: CASSLSGGASSYEQYF

J gene: TRBJ2-5
V gene: TRBV12-3/TRBV12-4
CDR3 protein: CASSFGRGEETQYF

J gene: TRBJ2-1
V gene: TRBV20-1
CDR3 protein: CSARRSGRAMNEQFF

J gene: TRBJ2-5
V gene: TRBV27
CDR3 protein: CASSWTSQETQYF

J gene: TRBJ2-5
V gene: TRBV7-6
CDR3 protein: CASSRSSETQYF